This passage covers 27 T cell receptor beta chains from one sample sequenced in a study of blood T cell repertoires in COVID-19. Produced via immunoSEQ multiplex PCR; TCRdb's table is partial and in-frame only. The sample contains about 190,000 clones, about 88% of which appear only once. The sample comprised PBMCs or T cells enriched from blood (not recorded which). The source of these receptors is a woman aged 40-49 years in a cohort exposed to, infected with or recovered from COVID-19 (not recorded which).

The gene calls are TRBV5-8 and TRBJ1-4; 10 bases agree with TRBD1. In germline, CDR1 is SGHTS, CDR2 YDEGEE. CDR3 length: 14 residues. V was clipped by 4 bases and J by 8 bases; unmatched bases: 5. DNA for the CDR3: TGTGCCAGCAGCCGACAGGGGGCGAAAGAAAAACTGTTTTTT. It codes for CASSRQGAKEKLFF.

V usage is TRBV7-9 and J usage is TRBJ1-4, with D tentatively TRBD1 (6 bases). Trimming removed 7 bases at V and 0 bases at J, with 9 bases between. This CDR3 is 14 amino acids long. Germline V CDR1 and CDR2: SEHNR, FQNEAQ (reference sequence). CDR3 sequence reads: CASTPGATNEKLFF. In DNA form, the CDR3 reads TGTGCCAGCACCCCAGGGGCAACTAATGAAAAACTGTTTTTT.

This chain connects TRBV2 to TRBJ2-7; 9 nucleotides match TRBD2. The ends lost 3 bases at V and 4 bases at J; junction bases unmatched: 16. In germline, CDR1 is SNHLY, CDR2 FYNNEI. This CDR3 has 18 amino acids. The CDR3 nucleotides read TGTGCCAGCAGTGACCCCGTTAGGGCTAGCGGGACCCTTTACGAGCAGTACTTC. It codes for CASSDPVRASGTLYEQYF.

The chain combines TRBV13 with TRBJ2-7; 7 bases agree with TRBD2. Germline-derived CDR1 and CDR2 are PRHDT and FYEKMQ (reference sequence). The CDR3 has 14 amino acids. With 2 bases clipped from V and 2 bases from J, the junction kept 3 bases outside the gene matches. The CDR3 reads CASSLPSGAYEQYF. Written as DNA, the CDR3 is TGTGCCAGCAGCTTACCTAGCGGTGCCTACGAGCAGTACTTC.

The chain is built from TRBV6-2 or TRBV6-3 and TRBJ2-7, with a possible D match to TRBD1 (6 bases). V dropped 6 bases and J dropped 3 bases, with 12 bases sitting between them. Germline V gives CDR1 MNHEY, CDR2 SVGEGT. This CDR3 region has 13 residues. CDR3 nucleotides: TGTGCCAGCAGCCTGTTACAGGGCTACGAGCAGTACTTC. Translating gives CASSLLQGYEQYF.

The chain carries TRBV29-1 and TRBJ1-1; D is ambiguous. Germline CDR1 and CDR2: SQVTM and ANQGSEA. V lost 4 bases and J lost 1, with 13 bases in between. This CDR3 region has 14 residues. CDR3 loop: CSVGPGEANTEAFF. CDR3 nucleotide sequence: TGCAGCGTTGGTCCCGGGGAAGCGAACACTGAAGCTTTCTTT.

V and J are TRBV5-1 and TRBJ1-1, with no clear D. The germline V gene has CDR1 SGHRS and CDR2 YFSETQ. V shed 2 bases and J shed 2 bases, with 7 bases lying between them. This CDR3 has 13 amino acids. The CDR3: CASSFIPNTEAFF. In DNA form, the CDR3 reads TGCGCCAGCAGCTTTATCCCTAACACTGAAGCTTTCTTT. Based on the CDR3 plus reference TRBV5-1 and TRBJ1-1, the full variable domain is KAGVTQTPRYLIKTRGQQVTLSCSPISGHRSVSWYQQTPGQGLQFLFEYFSETQRNKGNFPGRFSGRQFSNSRSEMNVSTLELGDSALYLCASSFIPNTEAFFGQGTRLTVV.

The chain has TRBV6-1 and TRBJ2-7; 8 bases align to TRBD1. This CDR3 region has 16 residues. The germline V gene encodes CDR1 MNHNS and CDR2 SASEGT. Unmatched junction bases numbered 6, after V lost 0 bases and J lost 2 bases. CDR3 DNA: TGTGCCAGCAGTGAAGCCAGGACAGGGTGGACCTACGAGCAGTACTTC. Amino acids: CASSEARTGWTYEQYF.

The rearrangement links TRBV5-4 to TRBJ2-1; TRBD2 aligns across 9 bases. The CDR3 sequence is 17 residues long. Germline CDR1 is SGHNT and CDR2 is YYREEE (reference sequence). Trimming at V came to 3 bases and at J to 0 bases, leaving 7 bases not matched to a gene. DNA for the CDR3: TGTGCCAGCAGCTCCCGCGGGGGGGCACGCTCCTACAATGAGCAGTTCTTC. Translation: CASSSRGGARSYNEQFF.

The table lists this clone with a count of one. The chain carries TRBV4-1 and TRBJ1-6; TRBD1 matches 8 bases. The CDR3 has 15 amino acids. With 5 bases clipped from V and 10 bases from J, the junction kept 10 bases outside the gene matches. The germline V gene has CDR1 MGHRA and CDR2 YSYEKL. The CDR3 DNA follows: TGCGCCAGCAGCATCCAACAGGGGGAAGGATCACCCCTCCACTTT. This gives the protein CASSIQQGEGSPLHF.

The CDR3 here is CASSTQRQVMVYGYTF. DNA of the CDR3: TGTGCCAGCAGCACCCAGCGACAGGTTATGGTTTATGGCTACACCTTC. The J gene is TRBJ1-2, the V gene TRBV7-2, with D perhaps matching TRBD1 (6 bases). The V end was cut by 5 bases, the J end by 5 bases, with 21 bases between. This CDR3 has 16 residues. The germline CDR1 and CDR2 sequences are SGHTA and FQGNSA.

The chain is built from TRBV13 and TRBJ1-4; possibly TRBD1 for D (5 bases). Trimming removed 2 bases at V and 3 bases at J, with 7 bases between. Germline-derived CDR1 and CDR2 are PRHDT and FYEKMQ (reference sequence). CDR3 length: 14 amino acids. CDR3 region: CASSLQGANEKLFF. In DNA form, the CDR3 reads TGTGCCAGCAGCTTACAGGGTGCTAATGAAAAACTGTTTTTT.

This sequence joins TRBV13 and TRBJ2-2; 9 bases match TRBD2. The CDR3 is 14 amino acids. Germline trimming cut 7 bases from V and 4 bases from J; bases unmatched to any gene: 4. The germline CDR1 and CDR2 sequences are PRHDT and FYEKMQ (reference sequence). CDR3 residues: CASNAGGGTGELFF. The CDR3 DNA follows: TGTGCCAGCAACGCGGGAGGGGGCACCGGGGAGCTGTTTTTT.

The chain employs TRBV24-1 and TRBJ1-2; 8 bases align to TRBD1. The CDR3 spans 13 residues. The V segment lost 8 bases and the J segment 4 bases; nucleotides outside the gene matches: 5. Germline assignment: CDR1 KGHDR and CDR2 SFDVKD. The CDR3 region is CATTSGQGYGYTF. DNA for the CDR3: TGTGCCACCACTTCAGGACAGGGCTATGGCTACACCTTC.

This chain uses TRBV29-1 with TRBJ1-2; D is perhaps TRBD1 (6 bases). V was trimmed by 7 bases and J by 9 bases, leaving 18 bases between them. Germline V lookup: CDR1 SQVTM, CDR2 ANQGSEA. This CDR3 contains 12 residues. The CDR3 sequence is CSARTGTASYTF. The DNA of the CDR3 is TGCAGCGCAAGAACAGGGACGGCAAGCTACACCTTC.

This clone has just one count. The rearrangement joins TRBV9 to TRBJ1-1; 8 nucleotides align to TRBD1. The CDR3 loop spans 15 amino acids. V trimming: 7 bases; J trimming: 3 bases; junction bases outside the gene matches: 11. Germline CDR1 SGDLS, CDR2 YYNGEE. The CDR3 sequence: CASSETGDGYTEAFF. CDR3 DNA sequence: TGTGCCAGCTCGGAGACAGGGGACGGGTACACTGAAGCTTTCTTT.

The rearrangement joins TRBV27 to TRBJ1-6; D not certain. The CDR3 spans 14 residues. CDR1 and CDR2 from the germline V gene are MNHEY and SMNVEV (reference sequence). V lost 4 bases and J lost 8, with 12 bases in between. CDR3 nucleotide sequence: TGTGCCAGCAGTTCTCGTGGTCGGGATTCACCCCTCCACTTT. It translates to CASSSRGRDSPLHF.

This chain's CDR3 is CASRLGHPEGYTF. CDR3 DNA sequence: TGTGCCAGCAGATTGGGCCATCCCGAAGGCTACACCTTC. The chain employs TRBV6-5 and TRBJ1-2, with no clear D. The CDR3 spans 13 residues. Deletions cut 6 bases from V and 8 bases from J, with 16 bases between. Germline V CDR1 and CDR2: MNHEY, SVGAGI.

CDR3 DNA sequence: TGCAGCGTTGGAGGTACCGGGACAGGGGGTAACATTCAGTACTTC. Amino acids: CSVGGTGTGGNIQYF. The chain joins TRBV29-1 to TRBJ2-4, with 11 bases that match TRBD1. With 4 bases clipped from V and 7 bases from J, the junction kept 9 bases outside the gene matches. In germline, CDR1 is SQVTM, CDR2 ANQGSEA. The CDR3 length is 15 residues.

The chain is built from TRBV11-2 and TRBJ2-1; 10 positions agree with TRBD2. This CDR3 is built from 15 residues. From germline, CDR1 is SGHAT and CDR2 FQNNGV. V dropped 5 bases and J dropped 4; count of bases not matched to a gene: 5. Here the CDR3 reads CASSPRAGGYNEQFF. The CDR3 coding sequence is TGTGCCAGCAGCCCAAGAGCGGGGGGGTACAATGAGCAGTTCTTC.

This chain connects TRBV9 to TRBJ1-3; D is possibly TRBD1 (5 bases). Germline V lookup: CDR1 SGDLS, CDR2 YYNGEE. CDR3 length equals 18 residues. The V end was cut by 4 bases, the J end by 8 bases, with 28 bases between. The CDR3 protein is CASSTQAPTASWGDTIYF. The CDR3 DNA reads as TGTGCCAGCAGCACCCAAGCTCCGACAGCTTCGTGGGGGGACACCATATATTTT.

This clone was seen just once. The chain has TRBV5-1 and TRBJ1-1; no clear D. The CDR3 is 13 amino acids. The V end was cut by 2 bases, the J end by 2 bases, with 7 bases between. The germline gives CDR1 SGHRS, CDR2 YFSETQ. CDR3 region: CASSFTLNTEAFF. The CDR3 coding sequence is TGCGCCAGCAGCTTCACCCTAAACACTGAAGCTTTCTTT. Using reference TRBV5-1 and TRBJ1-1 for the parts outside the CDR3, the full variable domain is KAGVTQTPRYLIKTRGQQVTLSCSPISGHRSVSWYQQTPGQGLQFLFEYFSETQRNKGNFPGRFSGRQFSNSRSEMNVSTLELGDSALYLCASSFTLNTEAFFGQGTRLTVV.

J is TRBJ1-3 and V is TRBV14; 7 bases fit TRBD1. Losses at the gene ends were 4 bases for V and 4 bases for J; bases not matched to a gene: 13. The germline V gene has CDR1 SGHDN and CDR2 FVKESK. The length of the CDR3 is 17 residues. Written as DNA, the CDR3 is TGTGCCAGCAGCCGAAGTTTGGTCGACAGGGCCGGAAACACCATATATTTT. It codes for CASSRSLVDRAGNTIYF.

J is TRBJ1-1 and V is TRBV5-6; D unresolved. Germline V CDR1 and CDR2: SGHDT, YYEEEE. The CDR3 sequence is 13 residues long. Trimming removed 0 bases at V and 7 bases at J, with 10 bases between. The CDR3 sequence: CASSLGSSNEAFF. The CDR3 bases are TGTGCCAGCAGCTTGGGTTCAAGCAATGAAGCTTTCTTT. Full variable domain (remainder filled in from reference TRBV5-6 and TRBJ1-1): DAGVTQSPTHLIKTRGQQVTLRCSPKSGHDTVSWYQQALGQGPQFIFQYYEEEERQRGNFPDRFSGHQFPNYSSELNVNALLLGDSALYLCASSLGSSNEAFFGQGTRLTVV.

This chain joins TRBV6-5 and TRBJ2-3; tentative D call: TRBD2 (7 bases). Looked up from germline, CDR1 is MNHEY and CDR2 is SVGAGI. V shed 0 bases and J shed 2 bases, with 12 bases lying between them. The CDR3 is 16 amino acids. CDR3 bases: TGTGCCAGCAGTTACTCCTCGGGGGGCCCCACAGATACGCAGTATTTT. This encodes CASSYSSGGPTDTQYF.

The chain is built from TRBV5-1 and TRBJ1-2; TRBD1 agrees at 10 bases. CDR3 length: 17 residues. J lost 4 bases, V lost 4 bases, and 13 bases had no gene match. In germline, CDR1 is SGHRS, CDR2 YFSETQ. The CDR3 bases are TGCGCCAGCAGCCCGCGCGGGACAGGGGAGTGGGTCTATGGCTACACCTTC. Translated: CASSPRGTGEWVYGYTF.

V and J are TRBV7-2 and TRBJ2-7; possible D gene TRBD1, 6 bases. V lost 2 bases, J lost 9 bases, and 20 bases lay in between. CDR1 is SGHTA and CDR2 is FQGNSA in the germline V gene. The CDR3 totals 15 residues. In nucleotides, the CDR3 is TGTGCCAGCAGCTTATCCCAGGGGATTAGCTCGACGCAGTACTTC. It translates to CASSLSQGISSTQYF.